This TCR beta chain is drawn from a study of shared clonotypes between healthy human individuals. From germline, CDR1 is MDHEN and CDR2 SYDVKM. The CDR3 sequence is 14 residues long. The V gene end was trimmed by 7 bases and the J gene end by 4 bases; junction bases not matched to a gene: 9. Method: immunoSEQ multiplex PCR; TCRdb's copy keeps in-frame clones and lacks some. The sample holds 550,000 to 850,000 clones, 72% seen once. Notes on this clone: Its antigen is as yet unknown.

Overall study results and limits: Rarefaction exposed incomplete sorted-subset sequencing despite large depth.

Sequencing input: memory CD4+ T cells sorted from blood. Noted subset: CD45RA-negative fraction. The clonotype comes from a woman in her twenties or thirties in good health. The J gene is TRBJ1-2, the V gene TRBV28, with TRBD1 matching 7 bases. The CDR3 DNA sequence: TGTGCCAGCAAACAGGGGCGGTATCGCTATGGCTACACCTTC. This sequence encodes CASKQGRYRYGYTF.